This T cell receptor beta chain was retrieved from a study of metastatic and nonmetastatic thyroid tumors. Study background: Repertoires of blood and of tissue (tumor or nodule) from malignant and benign thyroid patients were compared.

Original methodology: For papillary thyroid cancer, a distant-metastasis classifier was constructed from CDR3 differences observed across clinicopathological groups. Via MiXCR, TCRdb re-called the PCR reads. These V and J calls derive from TCRdb rather than the authors' analysis. The repertoire holds about 53,000 clones, with roughly 20% as singletons. The germline CDR1 and CDR2 sequences are KGHDR and SFDVKD. CDR3 length equals 13 residues. As regards this clone: Its antigen remains unidentified. Germline is not matched at one junction end, which may reflect a read error.

Study outcomes and limitations: For both blood and tumor, malignant thyroid tumors reportedly showed significantly higher TCR beta diversity than benign nodules did.

Not a single patient had been given any form of treatment at any point before undergoing thyroid surgery. The sample comprised blood. The clonotype comes from a female donor with papillary thyroid cancer or a benign thyroid nodule (not recorded which). Some clones in this sample may be carry-over from other donors' samples. This chain connects TRBV24-1 to TRBJ1-1; a possible D gene is TRBD1 (5 bases). This CDR3 is CATRFGANSEAFF. DNA of the CDR3: TGTGCCACCAGGTTTGGGGCGAACAGTGAAGCATTCTTT.